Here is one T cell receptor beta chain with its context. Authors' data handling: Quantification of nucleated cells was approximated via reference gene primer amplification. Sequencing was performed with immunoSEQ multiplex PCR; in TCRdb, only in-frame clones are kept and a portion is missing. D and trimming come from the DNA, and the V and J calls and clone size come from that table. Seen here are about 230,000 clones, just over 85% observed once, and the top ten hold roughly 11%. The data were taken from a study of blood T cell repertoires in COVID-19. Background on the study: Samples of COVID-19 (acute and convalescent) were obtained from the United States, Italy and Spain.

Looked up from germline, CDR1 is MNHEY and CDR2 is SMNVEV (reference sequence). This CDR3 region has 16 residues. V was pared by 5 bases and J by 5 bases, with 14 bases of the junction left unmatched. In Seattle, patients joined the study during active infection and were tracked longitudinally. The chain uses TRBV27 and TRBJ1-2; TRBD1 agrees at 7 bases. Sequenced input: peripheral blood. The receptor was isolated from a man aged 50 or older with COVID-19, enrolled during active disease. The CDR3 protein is CASSNRGGTSGYGYTF. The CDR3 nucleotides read TGTGCCAGCAGTAACAGAGGGGGCACGAGTGGGTATGGCTACACCTTC.